Listed below are T cell receptor beta chains from one sample, sequenced in a study of Graves' ophthalmopathy and Graves' hyperthyroidism. TCRdb re-called the multiplex PCR reads with MiXCR, one entry per CDR3 protein. Seen here are 500,000 to 700,000 distinct CDR3 sequences, 22% observed once, and the top ten hold approximately 7%. Sequenced: peripheral blood. The source is a woman aged 18 to 35 with stable Graves' hyperthyroidism. Some clones in this sample may be carry-over from other donors' samples. CDR3s leave out the opening cysteine and the closing phenylalanine or tryptophan. Fields, in order: clone size, V gene, CDR3 protein. Clone size is stated in some rows and not others, as once, few, many or a class when expanded.

NA | TRBV5-6 | ASRSRGHYNSPLH
many | TRBV2 | ASSEGGGPYEQY
NA | TRBV27 | ASSFSRTGEQY
many | TRBV11-1 | AIARGTGELF
many | TRBV5-1 | ASSTGQGNYSPLH
few | TRBV2 | ASRSLVYGYT
NA | TRBV28 | ASSLDRAQYEQY
many | TRBV28 | ASSPVEGANIKY
many | TRBV29-1 | SVGKGYEQY
NA | TRBV11-2 | ASSGLAGGRTGELF
NA | TRBV12-5 | ASGLHGTGAQNGNQPQH
many | TRBV20-1 | SAREVTRATEAF
NA | TRBV7-9 | ASSTARGYGYT
many | TRBV12-3/TRBV12-4 | ASSFRSEGYT
many | TRBV12-3/TRBV12-4 | ASSLWRRGAKNIQY
NA | TRBV6-2/TRBV6-3 | ASSYSVRDTSYEQY
NA | TRBV6-2/TRBV6-3 | ALNRGGGPSYEQY
many | TRBV6-1 | ASSEQEPAGQPQH
NA | TRBV29-1 | SVEGLTRAF
many | TRBV12-3/TRBV12-4 | ASSTGDRGNTGELF
NA | TRBV12-3/TRBV12-4 | ASSYDPSGRDTQY
many | TRBV4-1 | ASSQTGRAGGWNSPLH
NA | TRBV4-1 | ASSQGQMGSQPQH
few | TRBV5-1 | ASSLEAGGAQTQY
many | TRBV20-1 | SARGAGALLTEAF
many | TRBV7-9 | ASQGQSNQPQH
many | TRBV19 | ASRSPGIETQY
few | TRBV30 | AWRPTGKAYEQY
few | TRBV6-1 | ASSEVVAGGTYEQY
many | TRBV28 | ASTRGVSSYEQY
many | TRBV9 | ASSAPPPGYGYT
many | TRBV20-1 | SARDTSNQPQH
many | TRBV5-6 | ASSLKQGFGYT
NA | TRBV5-1 | ASSLRGAGYEQY
NA | TRBV12-3/TRBV12-4 | ASSLYSDSQQY
many | TRBV11-2 | ASSRGVRTSQETQY
few | TRBV6-1 | ASSEAGTGNYGYT
many | TRBV6-1 | ASMRGGQVNGYT
many | TRBV25-1 | ASSDQGTEQY
NA | TRBV27 | ASSLSIGGLSQPQH
many | TRBV20-1 | SARGPGTGSNQPQH
many | TRBV7-2 | ASSLSPFQPQH
few | TRBV18 | ASSPGRVEQY
many | TRBV6-1 | ASTGGLGYT
NA | TRBV30 | AWSVPLAGAYEQY
NA | TRBV9 | ASSSWPGLNTGELF
few | TRBV11-2 | ASSSFVGETQY
NA | TRBV7-8 | ASSLVLGQTTGELF
NA | TRBV19 | ASNQGTLNSPLH